These 20 T cell receptor beta chains originate from one sample sequenced in a study of cytomegalovirus exposure and HLA in healthy donors. The data were produced by immunoSEQ multiplex PCR, yet TCRdb's version contains in-frame clones alone and is incomplete. The sample yields approximately 65,000 clones, over 90% seen once. Sequencing used PBMCs. The source of these receptors is a man between 18 and 35 years old in good health and CMV-seropositive.

The chain couples TRBV13 to TRBJ2-7, with D perhaps matching TRBD1 (6 bases). The V gene lost 5 bases and the J gene lost 3 bases, with 14 bases spanning the gap. The CDR3 contains 14 residues. CDR1 and CDR2 (germline): PRHDT, FYEKMQ (reference sequence). The CDR3 coding sequence is TGTGCCAGCAGCAGCCGACAGGTCGGCTACGAGCAGTACTTC. It specifies CASSSRQVGYEQYF.

The chain couples TRBV27 to TRBJ2-3, with a tentative D call TRBD2 (5 bases). Between the trimmed V and J ends, which lost 6 bases and 5 bases, there was a span of 15 bases. The germline CDR1 and CDR2 sequences are MNHEY and SMNVEV (reference sequence). The CDR3 is 14 residues long. The DNA for the CDR3 is TGTGCCAGCAGCGCCAGGACTTGGGAAGATACGCAGTATTTT. Translated: CASSARTWEDTQYF.

The gene calls are TRBV10-2 and TRBJ2-3; the match to TRBD2 covers 11 bases. V gave up 6 bases and J gave up 3 bases; unmatched junction bases: 5. CDR3 size: 15 residues. Germline CDR1 is WSHSY and CDR2 is SAAADI. This CDR3 is CASSPGTSGTDTQYF. CDR3 nucleotide sequence: TGCGCCAGCAGCCCCGGGACTAGCGGAACAGATACGCAGTATTTT.

The chain combines TRBV30 with TRBJ2-7; tentatively, D is TRBD1 (6 bases). The V and J ends lost 4 bases and 4 bases respectively, with 14 bases between them. The CDR3 length is 13 residues. In germline, CDR1 is GTSNPN, CDR2 SVGIG (reference sequence). CDR3 nucleotides: TGTGCCTGGAACCAGGGGAATAGGTACGAGCAGTACTTC. It encodes CAWNQGNRYEQYF.

The chain links TRBV16 to TRBJ1-3, with D maybe TRBD1 (6 bases). Trimming removed 4 bases from V and 2 bases from J, with 21 bases in between. Germline values: CDR1 KGHSY, CDR2 FQNENV. This CDR3 contains 18 residues. DNA for the CDR3: TGTGCCAGCAGCCTGACCCCAAATCAACAGGGAACTGGAAACACCATATATTTT. As protein: CASSLTPNQQGTGNTIYF.

The chain carries TRBV7-9 and TRBJ2-7, with a possible D match to TRBD1 (5 bases). The germline V gene has CDR1 SEHNR and CDR2 FQNEAQ (reference sequence). The length of the CDR3 is 15 residues. V dropped 6 bases and J dropped 4 bases, with 19 bases sitting between them. The CDR3 DNA reads as TGTGCCAGCAGACCAGACAGTCCCAAGGATTACGAGCAGTACTTC. Its translation: CASRPDSPKDYEQYF.

The J gene is TRBJ2-3, the V gene TRBV7-2; D remains unclear. V lost 4 bases to trimming and J lost 5 bases, with 7 bases between them. The CDR3 loop spans 12 amino acids. The germline CDR1 and CDR2 sequences are SGHTA and FQGNSA. The DNA for the CDR3 is TGTGCCAGCAGCTCCTACAGAGATACGCAGTATTTT. Its protein is CASSSYRDTQYF.

CDR3: CASSVTGFPYEQYF. The DNA of the CDR3 is TGTGCCAGCAGTGTAACAGGGTTCCCCTACGAGCAGTACTTC. The genes are TRBV27 and TRBJ2-7; maybe TRBD1 (6 bases). Germline CDR1 is MNHEY and CDR2 is SMNVEV (reference sequence). Trimming took off 5 bases at V and 2 bases at J, with 13 bases between the two ends. The CDR3 is made up of 14 amino acids.

The gene calls are TRBV6-1 and TRBJ2-7; no definite D call. Per the germline V gene, CDR1 is MNHNS and CDR2 is SASEGT. Trimming took off 3 bases at V and 0 bases at J, with 12 bases between the two ends. This CDR3 comprises 15 residues. CDR3 protein: CASSDKAGSSYEQYF. The DNA for the CDR3 is TGTGCCAGCAGTGATAAGGCAGGCAGCTCCTACGAGCAGTACTTC.

This rearrangement joins TRBV30 to TRBJ1-4; possible D gene TRBD1, 5 bases. Germline CDR1 GTSNPN, CDR2 SVGIG (reference sequence). The CDR3 runs to 15 residues. Trimming cost V 1 base and J 3 bases, with 12 bases left between them. The CDR3 loop is CAWSGGGAANEKLFF. In DNA form, the CDR3 reads TGTGCCTGGAGTGGGGGCGGGGCGGCTAATGAAAAACTGTTTTTT.

This clone was recorded only once. The V and J genes are TRBV9 and TRBJ2-1, with TRBD2 matching over 7 bases. The junction had 2 bases not matched to a gene; V was cut back by 0 bases and J by 2 bases. Per the germline V gene, CDR1 is SGDLS and CDR2 is YYNGEE. The CDR3 is made up of 15 amino acids. The CDR3 loop is CASSVASGTYNEQFF. The CDR3 DNA is TGTGCCAGCAGCGTAGCCAGCGGGACCTACAATGAGCAGTTCTTC.

The chain's CDR3 is CASSLDQPSGIGFYEQYF. The CDR3, as DNA: TGTGCCAGCAGTTTAGATCAGCCTAGCGGAATAGGGTTCTACGAGCAGTACTTC. J is TRBJ2-7 and V is TRBV28; 7 bases are shared with TRBD2. The germline gives CDR1 MDHEN, CDR2 SYDVKM. The trim removed 2 bases at V and 3 bases at J, leaving 16 bases unmatched. CDR3 length: 18 residues. Full variable domain (outside the CDR3, taken from reference TRBV28 and TRBJ2-7): DVKVTQSSRYLVKRTGEKVFLECVQDMDHENMFWYRQDPGLGLRLIYFSYDVKMKEKGDIPEGYSVSREKKERFSLILESASTNQTSMYLCASSLDQPSGIGFYEQYFGPGTRLTVT.

The V call is TRBV9, the J call TRBJ2-1; TRBD2 matches 13 bases. The CDR3 loop spans 16 amino acids. The V gene's germline CDR1 is SGDLS and CDR2 YYNGEE. V gave up 0 bases and J gave up 8 bases; unmatched junction bases: 5. The CDR3 DNA follows: TGTGCCAGCAGCGTAGGGGGACTAGCGGGAATCGATGAGCAGTTCTTC. Its protein is CASSVGGLAGIDEQFF.

The V call is TRBV2, the J call TRBJ2-3, with 7 bases aligning to TRBD2. Trimming at V came to 3 bases and at J to 1 base, leaving 4 bases not matched to a gene. Germline CDR1 reads SNHLY; CDR2 reads FYNNEI. The CDR3 has 15 amino acids. CDR3 amino acids: CASSDGLAGTDTQYF. CDR3 coding DNA: TGTGCCAGCAGTGATGGCCTAGCGGGCACAGATACGCAGTATTTT. Complete variable domain (other parts from reference TRBV2 and TRBJ2-3): EPEVTQTPSHQVTQMGQEVILRCVPISNHLYFYWYRQILGQKVEFLVSFYNNEISEKSEIFDDQFSVERPDGSNFTLKIRSTKLEDSAMYFCASSDGLAGTDTQYFGPGTRLTVL.

Here the CDR3 reads CAISEAPGTSGRGSYNEQFF. DNA of the CDR3: TGTGCCATCAGTGAGGCCCCCGGGACTAGCGGGAGAGGGTCCTACAATGAGCAGTTCTTC. This sequence joins TRBV10-3 and TRBJ2-1; the match to TRBD2 covers 14 bases. The CDR3 has 20 residues. Germline assignment: CDR1 ENHRY and CDR2 SYGVKD. V was pared by 2 bases and J by 1 base, with 10 bases of the junction left unmatched.

A remark on this clone: Other DNA sequences within the sample encode an identical CDR3. J is TRBJ2-7 and V is TRBV5-4, with D perhaps matching TRBD2 (6 bases). CDR1 is SGHNT, CDR2 YYREEE, per germline (reference sequence). Between the trimmed V and J ends, which lost 4 bases and 0 bases, there was a span of 14 bases. This CDR3 region has 15 residues. In DNA, the CDR3 is TGTGCCAGCAGCCTTCGGGGGTTGGGCTCCTACGAGCAGTACTTC. It encodes CASSLRGLGSYEQYF.

The chain carries TRBV6-6 and TRBJ2-1; TRBD1 matches 9 bases. The ends lost 1 base at V and 3 bases at J; junction bases unmatched: 4. Looked up from germline, CDR1 is MNHNY and CDR2 is SVGAGI (reference sequence). This CDR3 is 16 amino acids long. The DNA of the CDR3 is TGTGCCAGCAGTTACTTGGGACAGGGAGGCTACAATGAGCAGTTCTTC. Translated, it gives CASSYLGQGGYNEQFF.

This chain uses TRBV28 with TRBJ1-5, with TRBD1 matching over 9 bases. V was pared by 3 bases and J by 2 bases, with 11 bases of the junction left unmatched. Germline CDR1 MDHEN, CDR2 SYDVKM. The CDR3 covers 18 residues. For the CDR3, the DNA is TGTGCCAGCAGTTTCCATCGACAGGGGGAAAGGGGCAATCAGCCCCAGCATTTT. It yields the protein CASSFHRQGERGNQPQHF.

The V and J genes are TRBV27 and TRBJ2-7; TRBD1 might be the D (6 bases). V lost 5 bases and J lost 2, with 13 bases in between. Germline V gives CDR1 MNHEY, CDR2 SMNVEV (reference sequence). This CDR3 is built from 14 residues. CDR3: CASSHSGTTYEQYF. CDR3 DNA sequence: TGTGCCAGCAGTCACTCCGGGACAACCTACGAGCAGTACTTC.

This sequence joins TRBV6-1 and TRBJ2-5, with 7 positions matching TRBD1. Germline V gene data show CDR1 as MNHNS and CDR2 as SASEGT. Trimming cost V 7 bases and J 3 bases; bases outside gene matches: 8. This CDR3 contains 14 residues. The CDR3 reads CASNPLTGKETQYF. Written as DNA, the CDR3 is TGTGCCAGCAACCCCCTGACAGGGAAAGAGACCCAGTACTTC.